The 2 T cell receptor beta chains below were found in one sample sequenced in a study of prognosis after radiotherapy for stage I lung cancer. Multiplex PCR, run in two rounds, amplified TCR beta CDR3 from genomic DNA. Used in first-round PCR were primers specific to each TRBV and TRBJ gene. TCRdb passed the multiplex PCR reads through MiXCR, listing each CDR3 protein once. The profile shows 30,000 or so distinct CDR3 sequences, 25% to 40% of them singletons. The sequencing used PBMCs, collected before or after stereotactic body radiation therapy (not recorded which). The origin of the receptors is a donor of 50 years or more with non-small cell lung cancer.

The CDR3 DNA is TGTGCCAGTAGGGACAGGGTGCATCAGAGCAATCAGCCCCAGCATTTT. Translating it yields CASRDRVHQSNQPQHF. V gene TRBV19 combines with J gene TRBJ1-5, with 8 bases matching TRBD1. The junction had 8 bases not matched to a gene; V was cut back by 6 bases and J by 1 base. The germline CDR1 and CDR2 sequences are LNHDA and SQIVND (reference sequence). The CDR3 is made up of 16 amino acids. The variable domain in full, with the rest retrieved from reference TRBV19 and TRBJ1-5, is DGGITQSPKYLFRKEGQNVTLSCEQNLNHDAMYWYRQDPGQGLRLIYYSQIVNDFQKGDIAEGYSVSREKKESFPLTVTSAQKNPTAFYLCASRDRVHQSNQPQHFGDGTRLSIL.

This clonotype was observed many times. The chain recombines TRBV4-1 with TRBJ1-4; D perhaps matches TRBD1 (5 bases). CDR3 length: 17 amino acids. Germline values: CDR1 MGHRA, CDR2 YSYEKL. Deletions cut 0 bases from V and 0 bases from J, with 11 bases between. The CDR3 reads CASSQETGGATNEKLFF. CDR3 coding DNA: TGCGCCAGCAGCCAAGAAACGGGGGGTGCAACTAATGAAAAACTGTTTTTT.